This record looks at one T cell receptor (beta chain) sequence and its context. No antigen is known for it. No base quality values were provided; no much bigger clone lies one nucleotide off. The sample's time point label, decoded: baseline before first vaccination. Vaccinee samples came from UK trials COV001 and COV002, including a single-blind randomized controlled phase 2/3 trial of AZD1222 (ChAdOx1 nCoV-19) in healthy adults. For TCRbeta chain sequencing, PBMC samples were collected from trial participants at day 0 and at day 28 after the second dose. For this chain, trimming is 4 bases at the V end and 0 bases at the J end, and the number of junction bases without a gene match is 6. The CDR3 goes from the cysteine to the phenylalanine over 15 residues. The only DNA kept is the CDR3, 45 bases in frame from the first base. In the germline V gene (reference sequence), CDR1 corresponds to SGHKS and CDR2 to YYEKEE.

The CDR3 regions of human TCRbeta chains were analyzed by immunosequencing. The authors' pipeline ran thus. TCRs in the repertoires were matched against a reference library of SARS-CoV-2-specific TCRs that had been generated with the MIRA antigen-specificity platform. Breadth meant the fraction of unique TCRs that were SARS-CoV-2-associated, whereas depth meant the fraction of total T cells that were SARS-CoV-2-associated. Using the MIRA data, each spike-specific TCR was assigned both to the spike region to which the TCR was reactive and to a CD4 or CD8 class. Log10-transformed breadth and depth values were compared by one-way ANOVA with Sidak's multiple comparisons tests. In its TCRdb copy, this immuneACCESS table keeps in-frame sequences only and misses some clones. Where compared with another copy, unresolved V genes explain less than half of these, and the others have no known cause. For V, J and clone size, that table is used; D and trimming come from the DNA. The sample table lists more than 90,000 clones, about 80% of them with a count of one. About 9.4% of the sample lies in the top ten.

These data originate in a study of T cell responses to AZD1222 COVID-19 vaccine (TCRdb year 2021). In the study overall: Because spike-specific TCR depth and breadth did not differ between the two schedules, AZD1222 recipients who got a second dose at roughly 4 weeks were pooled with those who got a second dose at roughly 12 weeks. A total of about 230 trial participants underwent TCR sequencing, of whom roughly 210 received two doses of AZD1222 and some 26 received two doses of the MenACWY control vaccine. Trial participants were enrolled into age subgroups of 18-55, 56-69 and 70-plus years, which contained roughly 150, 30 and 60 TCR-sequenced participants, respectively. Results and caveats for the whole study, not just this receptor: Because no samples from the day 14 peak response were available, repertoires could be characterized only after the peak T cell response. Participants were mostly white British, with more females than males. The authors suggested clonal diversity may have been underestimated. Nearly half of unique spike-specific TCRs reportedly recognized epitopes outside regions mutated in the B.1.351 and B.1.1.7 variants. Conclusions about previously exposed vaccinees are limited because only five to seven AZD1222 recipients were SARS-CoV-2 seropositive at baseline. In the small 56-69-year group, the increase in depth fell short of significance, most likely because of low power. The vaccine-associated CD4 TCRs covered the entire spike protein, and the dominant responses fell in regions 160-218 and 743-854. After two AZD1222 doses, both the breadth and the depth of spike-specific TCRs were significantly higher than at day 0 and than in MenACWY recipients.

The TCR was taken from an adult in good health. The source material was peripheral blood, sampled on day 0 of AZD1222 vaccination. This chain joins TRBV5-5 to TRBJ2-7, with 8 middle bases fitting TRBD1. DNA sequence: TGTGCCAGCAGCCCGGGACAGGTTTACTCCTACGAGCAGTACTTC. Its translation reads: CASSPGQVYSYEQYF.